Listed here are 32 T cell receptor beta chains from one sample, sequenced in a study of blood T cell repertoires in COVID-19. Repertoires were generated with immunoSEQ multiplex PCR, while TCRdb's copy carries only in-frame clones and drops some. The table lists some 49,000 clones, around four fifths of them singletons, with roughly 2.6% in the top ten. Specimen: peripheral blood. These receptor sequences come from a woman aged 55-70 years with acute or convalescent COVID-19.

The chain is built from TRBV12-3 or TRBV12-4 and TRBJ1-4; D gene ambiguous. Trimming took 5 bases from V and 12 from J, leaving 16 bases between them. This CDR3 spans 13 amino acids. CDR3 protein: CASSDPPPGELFF. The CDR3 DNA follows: TGTGCCAGCAGTGACCCCCCACCGGGAGAACTGTTTTTT.

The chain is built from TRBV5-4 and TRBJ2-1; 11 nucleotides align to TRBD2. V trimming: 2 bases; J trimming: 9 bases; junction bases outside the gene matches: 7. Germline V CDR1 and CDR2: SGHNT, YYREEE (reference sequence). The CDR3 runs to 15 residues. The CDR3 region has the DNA TGTGCCAGCAGCTTTCCTAGCGGGGGGAACAGTGAGCAGTTCTTC. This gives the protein CASSFPSGGNSEQFF.

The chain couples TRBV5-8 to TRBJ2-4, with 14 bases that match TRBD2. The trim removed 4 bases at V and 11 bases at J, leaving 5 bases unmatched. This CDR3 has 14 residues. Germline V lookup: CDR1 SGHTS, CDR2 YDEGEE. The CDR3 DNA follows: TGTGCCAGCAGCACGGGACTAGCGGGGGATCTTCAGTACTTC. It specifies CASSTGLAGDLQYF.

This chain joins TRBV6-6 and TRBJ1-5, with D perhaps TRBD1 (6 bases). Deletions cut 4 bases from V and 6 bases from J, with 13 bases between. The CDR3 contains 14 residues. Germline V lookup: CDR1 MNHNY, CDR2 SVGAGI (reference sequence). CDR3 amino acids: CASSLPGQGQPQHF. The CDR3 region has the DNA TGTGCCAGCAGTTTACCGGGACAAGGTCAGCCCCAGCATTTT.

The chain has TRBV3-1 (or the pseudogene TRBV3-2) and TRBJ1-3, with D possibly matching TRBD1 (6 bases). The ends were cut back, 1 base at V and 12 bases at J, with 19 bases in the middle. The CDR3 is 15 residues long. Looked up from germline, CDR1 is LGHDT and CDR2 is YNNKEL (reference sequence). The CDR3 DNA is TGTGCCAGCAGCCAAGCCGGGACATTATCATCCGTCATATATTTT. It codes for CASSQAGTLSSVIYF.

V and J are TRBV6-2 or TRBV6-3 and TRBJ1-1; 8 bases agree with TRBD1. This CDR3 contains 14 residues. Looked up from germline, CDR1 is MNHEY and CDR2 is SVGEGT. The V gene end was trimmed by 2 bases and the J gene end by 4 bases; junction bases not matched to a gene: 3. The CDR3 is CASSYPTGVTEAFF. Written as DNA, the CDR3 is TGTGCCAGCAGTTACCCGACAGGGGTCACTGAAGCTTTCTTT.

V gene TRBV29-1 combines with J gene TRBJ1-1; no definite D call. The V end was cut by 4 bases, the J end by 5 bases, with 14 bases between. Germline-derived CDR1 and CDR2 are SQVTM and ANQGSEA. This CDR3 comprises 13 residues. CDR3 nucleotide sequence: TGCAGCGTTGCAAGCGGGATGGGAACTGAAGCTTTCTTT. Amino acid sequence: CSVASGMGTEAFF.

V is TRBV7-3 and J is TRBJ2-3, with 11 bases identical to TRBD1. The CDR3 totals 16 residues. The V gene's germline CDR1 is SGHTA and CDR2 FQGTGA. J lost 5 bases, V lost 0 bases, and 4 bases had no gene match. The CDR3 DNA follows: TGTGCCAGCAGCTTAACGGTGGGACAGGGGGGAGATACGCAGTATTTT. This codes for CASSLTVGQGGDTQYF.

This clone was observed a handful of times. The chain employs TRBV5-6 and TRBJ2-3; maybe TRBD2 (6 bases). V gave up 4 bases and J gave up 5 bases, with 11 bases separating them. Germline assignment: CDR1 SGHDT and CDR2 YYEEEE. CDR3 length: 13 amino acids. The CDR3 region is CASSQIAEDTQYF. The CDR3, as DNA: TGTGCCAGCAGCCAGATAGCGGAAGATACGCAGTATTTT. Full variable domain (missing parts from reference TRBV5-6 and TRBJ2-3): DAGVTQSPTHLIKTRGQQVTLRCSPKSGHDTVSWYQQALGQGPQFIFQYYEEEERQRGNFPDRFSGHQFPNYSSELNVNALLLGDSALYLCASSQIAEDTQYFGPGTRLTVL.

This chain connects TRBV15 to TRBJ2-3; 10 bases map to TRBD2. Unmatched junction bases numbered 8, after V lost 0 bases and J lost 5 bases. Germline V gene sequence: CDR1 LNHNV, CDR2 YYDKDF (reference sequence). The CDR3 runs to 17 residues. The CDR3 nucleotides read TGTGCCACCAGCAGAGAACTGACAGCGGGAGGGGGAGATACGCAGTATTTT. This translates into CATSRELTAGGGDTQYF. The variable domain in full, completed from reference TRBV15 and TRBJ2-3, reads DAMVIQNPRYQVTQFGKPVTLSCSQTLNHNVMYWYQQKSSQAPKLLFHYYDKDFNNEADTPDNFQSRRPNTSFCFLDIRSPGLGDTAMYLCATSRELTAGGGDTQYFGPGTRLTVL.

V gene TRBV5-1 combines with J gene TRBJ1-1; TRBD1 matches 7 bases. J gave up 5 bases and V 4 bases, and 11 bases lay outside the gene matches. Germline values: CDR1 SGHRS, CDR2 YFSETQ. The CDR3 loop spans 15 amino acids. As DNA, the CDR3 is TGCGCCAGCAGCCTGGGACCAGGGGGAAGTACTGAAGCTTTCTTT. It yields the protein CASSLGPGGSTEAFF. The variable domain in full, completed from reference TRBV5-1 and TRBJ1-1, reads KAGVTQTPRYLIKTRGQQVTLSCSPISGHRSVSWYQQTPGQGLQFLFEYFSETQRNKGNFPGRFSGRQFSNSRSEMNVSTLELGDSALYLCASSLGPGGSTEAFFGQGTRLTVV.

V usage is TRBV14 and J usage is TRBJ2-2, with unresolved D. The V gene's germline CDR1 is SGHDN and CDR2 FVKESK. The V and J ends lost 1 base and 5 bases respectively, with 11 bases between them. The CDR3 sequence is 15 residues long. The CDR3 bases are TGTGCCAGCAGCCAAGCACTTTCGAGGACCGGGGAGCTGTTTTTT. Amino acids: CASSQALSRTGELFF.

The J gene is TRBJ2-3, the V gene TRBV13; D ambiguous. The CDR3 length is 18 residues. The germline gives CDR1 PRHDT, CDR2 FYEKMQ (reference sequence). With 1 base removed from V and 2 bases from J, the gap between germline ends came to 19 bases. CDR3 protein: CASSLVTAILGNTDTQYF. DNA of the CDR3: TGTGCCAGCAGCTTAGTGACCGCAATCTTGGGCAACACAGATACGCAGTATTTT.

In nucleotides, the CDR3 is TGTGCCAGCAGTACTCGACAGGGCACAGGGACCTACGAGCAGTACTTC. Its protein is CASSTRQGTGTYEQYF. The chain joins TRBV2 to TRBJ2-7, with 7 bases lining up with TRBD1. Germline V gives CDR1 SNHLY, CDR2 FYNNEI. Trimming cost V 5 bases and J 2 bases; bases outside gene matches: 12. The CDR3 is made up of 16 amino acids.

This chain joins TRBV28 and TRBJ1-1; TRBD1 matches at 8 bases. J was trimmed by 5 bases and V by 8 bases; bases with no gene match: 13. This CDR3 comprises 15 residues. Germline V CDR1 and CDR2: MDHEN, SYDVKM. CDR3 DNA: TGTGCCAGCGGAGAGGGCAGGGGGCGTTGGACTGAAGCTTTCTTT. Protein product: CASGEGRGRWTEAFF.

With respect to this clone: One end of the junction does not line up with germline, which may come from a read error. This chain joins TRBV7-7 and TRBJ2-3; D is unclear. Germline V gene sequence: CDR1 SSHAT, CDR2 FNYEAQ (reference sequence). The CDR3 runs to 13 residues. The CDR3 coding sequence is TGTGCTAGCAGCTTAGGTTACACAGATACGCAGTATTTT. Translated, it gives CASSLGYTDTQYF. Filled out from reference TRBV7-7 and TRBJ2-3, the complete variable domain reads GAGVSQSPRYKVTKRGQDVTLRCDPISSHATLYWYQQALGQGPEFLTYFNYEAQPDKSGLPSDRFSAERPEGSISTLTIQRTEQRDSAMYRCASSLGYTDTQYFGPGTRLTVL.

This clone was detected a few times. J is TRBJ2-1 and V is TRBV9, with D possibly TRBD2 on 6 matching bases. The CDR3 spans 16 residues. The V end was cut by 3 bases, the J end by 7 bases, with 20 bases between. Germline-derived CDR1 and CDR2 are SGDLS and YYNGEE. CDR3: CASSALAKGLPNEQFF. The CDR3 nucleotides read TGTGCCAGCAGCGCGTTGGCCAAGGGACTTCCGAATGAGCAGTTCTTC.

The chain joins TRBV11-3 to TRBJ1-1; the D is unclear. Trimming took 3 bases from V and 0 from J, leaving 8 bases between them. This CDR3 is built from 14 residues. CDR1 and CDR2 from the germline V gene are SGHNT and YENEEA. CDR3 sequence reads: CASSLSGMNTEAFF. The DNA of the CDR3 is TGTGCCAGCAGCTTGAGCGGGATGAACACTGAAGCTTTCTTT.

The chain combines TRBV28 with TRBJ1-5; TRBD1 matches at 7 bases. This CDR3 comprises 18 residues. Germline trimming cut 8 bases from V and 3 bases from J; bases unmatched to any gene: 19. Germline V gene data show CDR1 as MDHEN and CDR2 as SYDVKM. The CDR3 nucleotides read TGTGCCAGCCGGAGGACAGCCAGGGGGTTTTACATCAATCAGCCCCAGCATTTT. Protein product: CASRRTARGFYINQPQHF.

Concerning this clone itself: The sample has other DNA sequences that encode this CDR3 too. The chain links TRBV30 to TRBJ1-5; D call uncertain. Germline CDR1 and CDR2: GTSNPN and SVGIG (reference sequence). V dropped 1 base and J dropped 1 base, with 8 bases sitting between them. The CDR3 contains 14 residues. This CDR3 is CAWSGGLSNQPQHF. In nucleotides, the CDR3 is TGTGCCTGGAGTGGCGGGCTGAGCAATCAGCCCCAGCATTTT.

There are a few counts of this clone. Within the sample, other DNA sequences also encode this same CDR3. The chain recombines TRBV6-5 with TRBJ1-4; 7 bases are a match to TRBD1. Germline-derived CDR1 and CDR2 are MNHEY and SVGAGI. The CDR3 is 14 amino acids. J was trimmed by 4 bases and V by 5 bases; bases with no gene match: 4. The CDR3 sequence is CASSRGQVNEKLFF. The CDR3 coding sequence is TGTGCCAGCAGTCGAGGACAGGTTAATGAAAAACTGTTTTTT.

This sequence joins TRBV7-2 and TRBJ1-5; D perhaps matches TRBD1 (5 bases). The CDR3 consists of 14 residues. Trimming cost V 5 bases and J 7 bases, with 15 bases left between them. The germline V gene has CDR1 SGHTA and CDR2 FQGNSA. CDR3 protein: CASSTQGASQPQHF. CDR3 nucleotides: TGTGCCAGCAGCACCCAAGGGGCGTCCCAGCCCCAGCATTTT.

The CDR3 loop reads CASSGQTSPDTQYF. The DNA of the CDR3 is TGCGCCAGCAGCGGCCAAACCTCGCCTGATACGCAGTATTTT. The J gene is TRBJ2-3, the V gene TRBV5-1, with D unresolved. CDR1 and CDR2 from the germline V gene are SGHRS and YFSETQ. The germline V and J ends were trimmed by 4 bases and 6 bases, with 15 bases remaining between them. This CDR3 comprises 14 residues.

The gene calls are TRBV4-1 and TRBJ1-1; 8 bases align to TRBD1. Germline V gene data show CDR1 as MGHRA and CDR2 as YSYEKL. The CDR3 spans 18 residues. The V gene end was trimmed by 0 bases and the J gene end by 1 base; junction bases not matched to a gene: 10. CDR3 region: CASSQDRDRGLANTEAFF. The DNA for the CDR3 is TGCGCCAGCAGCCAAGACCGAGACAGGGGATTAGCGAACACTGAAGCTTTCTTT.

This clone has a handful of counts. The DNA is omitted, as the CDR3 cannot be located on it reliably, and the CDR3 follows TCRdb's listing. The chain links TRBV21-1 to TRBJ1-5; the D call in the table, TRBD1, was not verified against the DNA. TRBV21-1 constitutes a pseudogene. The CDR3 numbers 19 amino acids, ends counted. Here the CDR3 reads CASSKVGRGIPYSNQPQHF.

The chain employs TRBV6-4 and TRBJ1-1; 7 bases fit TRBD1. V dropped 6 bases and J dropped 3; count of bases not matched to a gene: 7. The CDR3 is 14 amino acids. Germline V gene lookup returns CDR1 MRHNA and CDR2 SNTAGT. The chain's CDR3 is CASRRDSVYTEAFF. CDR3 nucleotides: TGTGCCAGCAGGAGGGACAGTGTATACACTGAAGCTTTCTTT.

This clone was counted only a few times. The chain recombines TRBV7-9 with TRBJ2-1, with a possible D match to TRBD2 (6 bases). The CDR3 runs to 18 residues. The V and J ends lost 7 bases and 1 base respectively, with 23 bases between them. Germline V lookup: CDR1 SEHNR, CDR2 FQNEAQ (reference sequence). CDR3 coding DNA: TGTGCCAGCACCCGAAACGTACGGGAGAACGGGTCCTACAATGAGCAGTTCTTC. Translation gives CASTRNVRENGSYNEQFF.

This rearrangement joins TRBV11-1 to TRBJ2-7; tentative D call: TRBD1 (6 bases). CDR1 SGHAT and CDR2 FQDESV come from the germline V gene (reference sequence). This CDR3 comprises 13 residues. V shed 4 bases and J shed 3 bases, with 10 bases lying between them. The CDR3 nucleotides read TGTGCCAGCAGCTCGACAGGTATCTACGAGCAGTACTTC. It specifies CASSSTGIYEQYF.

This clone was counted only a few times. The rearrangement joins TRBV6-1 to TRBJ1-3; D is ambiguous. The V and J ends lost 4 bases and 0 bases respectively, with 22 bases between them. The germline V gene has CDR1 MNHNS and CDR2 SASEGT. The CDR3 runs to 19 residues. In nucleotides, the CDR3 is TGTGCCAGCAGTGCGGGAATCGACTGGCGATTAAGCTCTGGAAACACCATATATTTT. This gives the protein CASSAGIDWRLSSGNTIYF.

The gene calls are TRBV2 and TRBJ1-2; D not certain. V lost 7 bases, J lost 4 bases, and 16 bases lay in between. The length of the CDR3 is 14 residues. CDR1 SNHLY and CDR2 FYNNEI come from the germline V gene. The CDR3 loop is CASMKGPTGYGYTF. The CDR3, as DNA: TGTGCCAGCATGAAAGGCCCCACGGGCTATGGCTACACCTTC.

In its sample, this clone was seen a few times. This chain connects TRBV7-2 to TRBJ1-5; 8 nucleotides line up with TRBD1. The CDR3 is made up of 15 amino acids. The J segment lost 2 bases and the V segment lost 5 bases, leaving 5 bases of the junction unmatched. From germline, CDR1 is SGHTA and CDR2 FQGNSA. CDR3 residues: CASSPRTGRNQPQHF. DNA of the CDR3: TGTGCCAGCAGCCCAAGGACAGGGCGCAATCAGCCCCAGCATTTT.

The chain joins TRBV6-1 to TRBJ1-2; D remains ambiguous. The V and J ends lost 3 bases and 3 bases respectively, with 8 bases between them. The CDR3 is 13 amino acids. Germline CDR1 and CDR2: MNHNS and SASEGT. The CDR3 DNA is TGTGCCAGCAGTGACCTGGCTTACTATGGCTACACCTTC. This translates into CASSDLAYYGYTF.